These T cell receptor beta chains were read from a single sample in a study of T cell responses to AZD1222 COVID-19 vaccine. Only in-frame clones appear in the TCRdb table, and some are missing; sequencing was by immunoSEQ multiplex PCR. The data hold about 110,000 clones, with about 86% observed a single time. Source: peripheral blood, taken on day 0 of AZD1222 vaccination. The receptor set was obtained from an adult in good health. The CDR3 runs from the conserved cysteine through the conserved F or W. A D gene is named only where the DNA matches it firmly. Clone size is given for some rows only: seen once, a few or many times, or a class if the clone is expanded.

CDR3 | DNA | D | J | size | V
CASSLGQLGHEQYF | TGTGCCAGCAGCTTAGGACAGTTGGGTCACGAGCAGTACTTC | . | TRBJ2-7 | . | TRBV11-3
CASSSGTGSSYTF | TGTGCCAGCAGTTCCGGGACAGGGAGTAGCTACACCTTC | TRBD1 | TRBJ1-2 | . | TRBV28
CASSRQGSGNTIYF | TGTGCCAGCAGCCGACAGGGCTCTGGAAACACCATATATTTT | TRBD1 | TRBJ1-3 | . | TRBV4-2
CASSPHGYNEQFF | TGTGCCAGCAGCCCACACGGATACAATGAGCAGTTCTTC | . | TRBJ2-1 | once | TRBV3-1/TRBV3-2
CAWSLRETQYF | TGTGCCTGGAGTCTGAGGGAGACCCAGTACTTC | . | TRBJ2-5 | . | TRBV30
CASSQGVETGGLFNQPQHF | TGTGCCAGCAGCCAAGGGGTCGAAACAGGGGGCTTATTTAATCAGCCCCAGCATTTT | TRBD1 | TRBJ1-5 | . | TRBV3-1/TRBV3-2
CASSNPPTYEQYF | TGTGCCAGCAGCAACCCCCCCACCTACGAGCAGTACTTC | . | TRBJ2-7 | . | TRBV7-2
CASSLDPGGVRSPLHF | TGTGCCAGCAGCTTGGATCCAGGCGGAGTTCGGTCACCCCTCCACTTT | . | TRBJ1-6 | few | TRBV7-9
CASSVSGGTNYEQYF | TGTGCCAGTAGTGTAAGCGGGGGGACAAATTACGAGCAGTACTTC | TRBD2 | TRBJ2-7 | . | TRBV19
CASSEFNRGLSNQPQHF | TGTGCCAGCAGTGAATTCAACAGGGGTTTGAGCAATCAGCCCCAGCATTTT | TRBD1 | TRBJ1-5 | . | TRBV6-1
CASSPQETQYF | TGTGCCAGCAGCCCCCAAGAGACCCAGTACTTC | . | TRBJ2-5 | . | TRBV7-8
CASSSYSEQFF | TGTGCCAGCAGCTCGTATAGTGAGCAGTTCTTC | . | TRBJ2-1 | . | TRBV5-6
CASSLAADPSYNEQFF | TGTGCCAGCAGTTTGGCTGCGGACCCCTCCTACAATGAGCAGTTCTTC | . | TRBJ2-1 | . | TRBV6-5
CASSLVLSGGEQYF | TGTGCCAGCAGCTTAGTGCTTTCGGGAGGCGAGCAGTACTTC | TRBD2 | TRBJ2-7 | . | TRBV7-9
CASSLAGGQAFF | TGTGCCAGCAGTTTAGCAGGTGGCCAGGCTTTCTTT | . | TRBJ1-1 | . | TRBV12-3/TRBV12-4
CASSLKAGNEAFF | TGTGCCAGCAGCTTGAAGGCAGGGAATGAAGCTTTCTTT | . | TRBJ1-1 | . | TRBV5-4
CASSVAGGWNQPQHF | TGTGCCAGCAGCGTAGCTGGGGGATGGAATCAGCCCCAGCATTTT | . | TRBJ1-5 | . | TRBV9
CASSQELGTASNQPQHF | TGTGCCAGCAGCCAAGAATTGGGGACAGCTAGCAATCAGCCCCAGCATTTT | TRBD1 | TRBJ1-5 | . | TRBV4-2
CASSPGSSGVSAGELFF | TGTGCCAGCAGCCCCGGGAGTAGCGGGGTTTCGGCCGGGGAGCTGTTTTTT | TRBD2 | TRBJ2-2 | . | TRBV5-4
CASSERGRVYEQYF | TGTGCCAGCAGTGAACGGGGCAGGGTCTACGAGCAGTACTTC | . | TRBJ2-7 | . | TRBV2